This T cell receptor (beta chain) was recorded in a study of OX40 agonist ivuxolimab in advanced cancers. To note about this clone: Its antigen is as yet unknown.

Profiled with immunoSEQ multiplex PCR; TCRdb holds only in-frame clones, not every one. The table includes 65,000 to 80,000 clones, roughly nine tenths detected once. Points from the study as a whole: Dose levels from 0.1 to 3.0 mg/kg saw CD4+ and CD8+ blood T cells expand clonally by week 6. Certain nonresponding patients likewise had low normalized T-cell clonal expansion.

Germline assignment: CDR1 SGHAT and CDR2 FQNNGV. J gave up 8 bases and V 2 bases, and 8 bases lay outside the gene matches. This CDR3 has 17 amino acids. This receptor was taken from an adult with an advanced solid tumor such as melanoma, head and neck, liver or kidney cancer. Material: CD4+ or CD8+ T cells sorted from blood, obtained in a trial of the OX40 agonist ivuxolimab. The J gene is TRBJ2-4, the V gene TRBV11-2; 14 nucleotides line up with TRBD2. CDR3 loop: CASSLLMTSGGADIQYF. In DNA, the CDR3 is TGTGCCAGCAGCTTACTCATGACTAGCGGGGGGGCGGACATTCAGTACTTC.